The 6 T cell receptor beta chains below come from one sample, sequenced in a study of monozygotic twins with inflammatory bowel disease. TCRdb reprocessed the 5' RACE reads and reports one entry per CDR3 protein, with no DNA. The table counts under 200,000 distinct CDR3 sequences; roughly 2.4% lies in the top ten. Input material: blood. These TCRs come from a human donor with ulcerative colitis or Crohn's disease, or a healthy co-twin of an affected twin (not recorded which).

This chain connects TRBV11-2 to TRBJ2-5; the D call of TRBD1 rests on TCRdb alone, since no DNA is present to check it. The length of the CDR3 is 14 residues. CDR1 and CDR2 (germline): SGHAT, FQNNGV. CDR3 amino acids: CASSFGTVQETQYF.

The V gene is TRBV7-7, the J gene TRBJ2-3; lacking DNA, the TRBD1 call made by TCRdb goes unchecked. Germline assignment: CDR1 SSHAT and CDR2 FNYEAQ (reference sequence). The CDR3 is 15 residues long. The CDR3 protein is CASSLAAGTADTQYF.

This sequence joins TRBV27 and TRBJ2-7; the D call of TRBD2 rests on TCRdb alone, since no DNA is present to check it. CDR3 size: 13 residues. The germline gives CDR1 MNHEY, CDR2 SMNVEV (reference sequence). CDR3 sequence reads: CASSERASGEQYF.

This chain joins TRBV19 and TRBJ2-2; TCRdb reports TRBD1, a call that lacks DNA to check it against. Looked up from germline, CDR1 is LNHDA and CDR2 is SQIVND (reference sequence). CDR3 length: 14 amino acids. The CDR3: CASSSGGGPGELFF.

The chain is built from TRBV28 and TRBJ2-7; the D call from TCRdb, TRBD1, cannot be confirmed without DNA. This CDR3 spans 15 amino acids. CDR1 is MDHEN and CDR2 is SYDVKM in the germline V gene. CDR3 loop: CASSRGVPSSYEQYF.

The chain links TRBV6-1 to TRBJ2-2; TCRdb returns TRBD2, unconfirmable since there is no DNA. The CDR3 has 15 amino acids. The germline gives CDR1 MNHNS, CDR2 SASEGT. CDR3 region: CASSKTSGGRGELFF.